This TCR beta chain was recovered during a study of cytomegalovirus exposure and HLA in healthy donors. Germline CDR1 and CDR2: SGDLS and YYNGEE. CDR3 size: 16 residues. V shed 7 bases and J 9 bases; nucleotides not matched to a gene: 17. The PCR employed 60 Vbeta primers together with 13 Jbeta primers. Profiled with immunoSEQ multiplex PCR; TCRdb holds only in-frame clones, not every one. The sample includes 150,000 to 250,000 clones, around three quarters of them seen just once. Study observations and caveats: On later analysis, the bulk of CMV-associated TCR beta chains appeared to be HLA-restricted. An analysis was carried out at a later point. It showed that HLA-associated TCR beta chains were more clonally expanded than equally common non-associated chains. As a later analysis showed, a missense DCLRE1C variant was linked to trimming of TCR beta V- and J-genes.

About this clone: Its target is not known.

The chain links TRBV9 to TRBJ2-1, with 9 nucleotides matching TRBD2. This TCR derives from a woman aged 25 to 45 in good health and CMV-seropositive. Sequencing was performed on PBMCs. This chain's CDR3 is CASGGGAGGPVSEQFF. CDR3 sequence (DNA): TGTGCCAGCGGGGGTGGGGCGGGGGGGCCAGTTTCTGAGCAGTTCTTC.